A selection of T cell receptor beta chains follows, all from one sample in a study of shared clonotypes between healthy human individuals. Using immunoSEQ multiplex PCR, the repertoire was profiled, and TCRdb retains in-frame clones only, with some absent. Of about 870,000 clones in the sample, around 93% were seen once. Material: naive CD8+ T cells sorted from blood. The receptors originated from a man aged 25-45 years in good health. Both conserved end residues are trimmed from each CDR3. D genes are given only for firm matches. Size is stated for part of the rows, as once, few or many counts, or as a class when the clone is expanded.

CDR3: ASSSDLVGEQF
D: .
J: TRBJ2-1
V: TRBV27
size: .

CDR3: ASSDVGGPYEQY
D: .
J: TRBJ2-7
V: TRBV6-1
size: .

CDR3: ASSPPRGKSSYEQY
D: .
J: TRBJ2-7
V: TRBV28
size: .

CDR3: ASSHGQGSYGYT
D: TRBD1
J: TRBJ1-2
V: TRBV5-8
size: .

CDR3: ASSDGQGAYEQY
D: TRBD1
J: TRBJ2-7
V: TRBV6-1
size: .

CDR3: ASSMGQGMDEQF
D: TRBD1
J: TRBJ2-1
V: TRBV7-9
size: few

CDR3: ASSPNSVDEQY
D: .
J: TRBJ2-7
V: TRBV13
size: .

CDR3: ASSISPSRDEYT
D: .
J: TRBJ1-2
V: TRBV6-5
size: .

CDR3: ASSTRPNGNEQF
D: .
J: TRBJ2-1
V: TRBV7-8
size: .

CDR3: ASSEANTAYEQY
D: .
J: TRBJ2-7
V: TRBV10-1
size: .

CDR3: ASSLLSGVRGDEQF
D: .
J: TRBJ2-1
V: TRBV7-6
size: .

CDR3: ASSSPGQGDQPQH
D: .
J: TRBJ1-5
V: TRBV7-9
size: .

CDR3: ASSLAADSTYEQY
D: .
J: TRBJ2-7
V: TRBV5-1
size: .

CDR3: ASSSTGDALNYGYT
D: TRBD1
J: TRBJ1-2
V: TRBV7-9
size: once

CDR3: ASSQEFEGSYNEQF
D: .
J: TRBJ2-1
V: TRBV4-3
size: .

CDR3: ASSGRDRHTEAF
D: .
J: TRBJ1-1
V: TRBV6-5
size: .

CDR3: ASSPPPEAF
D: .
J: TRBJ1-1
V: TRBV9
size: .

CDR3: ASSLQGYEQY
D: .
J: TRBJ2-7
V: TRBV28
size: few

CDR3: ASSVQVFHEQY
D: .
J: TRBJ2-7
V: TRBV4-1
size: once

CDR3: SVGQNNEQF
D: .
J: TRBJ2-1
V: TRBV29-1
size: .

CDR3: ASEGRQTITYEQY
D: .
J: TRBJ2-7
V: TRBV28
size: .

CDR3: ASSLAGRFGQPQH
D: .
J: TRBJ1-5
V: TRBV7-9
size: .

CDR3: ASSLWGQNQPQH
D: .
J: TRBJ1-5
V: TRBV28
size: .

CDR3: ASSGGQGLRREQY
D: TRBD1
J: TRBJ2-7
V: TRBV25-1
size: once

CDR3: ASSYSTSGINEKLF
D: .
J: TRBJ1-4
V: TRBV6-5
size: .

CDR3: ASSEGPRLEARRAEQY
D: .
J: TRBJ2-7
V: TRBV6-1
size: .

CDR3: ASSLGQDYEQY
D: .
J: TRBJ2-7
V: TRBV27
size: .

CDR3: ASSLFGPGELF
D: .
J: TRBJ2-2
V: TRBV5-4
size: .

CDR3: ASSQPEEGGTGELF
D: .
J: TRBJ2-2
V: TRBV23-1
size: .

CDR3: ASSLIGGSNEQF
D: .
J: TRBJ2-1
V: TRBV7-3
size: once

CDR3: ASHSRAGSGTGELF
D: TRBD2
J: TRBJ2-2
V: TRBV19
size: .

CDR3: AIRVGLAGSNYEQY
D: TRBD2
J: TRBJ2-7
V: TRBV10-3
size: .

CDR3: ASSESSSYEQY
D: .
J: TRBJ2-7
V: TRBV10-1
size: few

CDR3: ASSTQVTSTDTQY
D: .
J: TRBJ2-3
V: TRBV18
size: .

CDR3: GVDRGSYGYT
D: TRBD1
J: TRBJ1-2
V: TRBV29-1
size: .

CDR3: SVEDYTSQETQY
D: .
J: TRBJ2-5
V: TRBV29-1
size: once

CDR3: ASSSTGGGDQPQH
D: .
J: TRBJ1-5
V: TRBV27
size: .

CDR3: ASSPPTSGTSYEQY
D: TRBD2
J: TRBJ2-7
V: TRBV18
size: .

CDR3: ASSPGTTGGLVYEQY
D: TRBD1
J: TRBJ2-7
V: TRBV2
size: .

CDR3: ASKSLGENEQF
D: .
J: TRBJ2-1
V: TRBV5-1
size: .

CDR3: ASSLSQGAGTGELF
D: TRBD1
J: TRBJ2-2
V: TRBV5-1
size: .

CDR3: ASSLEDGYT
D: .
J: TRBJ1-2
V: TRBV7-9
size: .

CDR3: ASSLRPGTSSDTGELF
D: .
J: TRBJ2-2
V: TRBV18
size: once

CDR3: ASTATLRYEQY
D: .
J: TRBJ2-7
V: TRBV7-9
size: .

CDR3: ASSSDRELYEQY
D: TRBD1
J: TRBJ2-7
V: TRBV13
size: .

CDR3: ASSSTGTERIYEQY
D: TRBD1
J: TRBJ2-7
V: TRBV7-9
size: .

CDR3: ATSTERLAGRYEQY
D: TRBD2
J: TRBJ2-7
V: TRBV15
size: .

CDR3: ASSLGVNTEAF
D: .
J: TRBJ1-1
V: TRBV13
size: .

CDR3: ASSPGTRETQY
D: .
J: TRBJ2-5
V: TRBV5-6
size: .

CDR3: ASVPRGGGSSYEQY
D: .
J: TRBJ2-7
V: TRBV28
size: .

CDR3: SASGSKDEQF
D: TRBD2
J: TRBJ2-1
V: TRBV29-1
size: .